The 8 T cell receptor beta chains below were found in one sample sequenced in a study of identical twins (dated by TCRdb to 2016 to 2017). The library was generated by 5' RACE. This sample was sequenced with an Illumina HiSeq 2000. Through fastp at Q25 and MiXCR, TCRdb rebuilt clones from the public reads, retaining in-frame beta chains. Each entry is one CDR3 protein sequence, shown with its most common DNA and genes. The sample has under 500,000 distinct CDR3 sequences on record, roughly an eighth of them singletons. Together, the top ten hold about 0.97% of the sample. The same sample was also studied in work on yellow fever vaccine responses in identical twins.

Sequenced input: CD4+ T cells sorted from blood. Source of these receptors: a woman younger than 30 in good health.

A few counts support this clonotype. The chain carries TRBV4-3 and TRBJ2-7; D tentatively reads TRBD1 or TRBD2 (5 bases each). This CDR3 is built from 16 residues. Per the germline V gene, CDR1 is LGHNA and CDR2 is YSLEER. Trimming stripped 4 bases from V and 0 bases from J, with 16 bases between. This CDR3 reads CASSRLPGPTSYEQYF. DNA of the CDR3: TGCGCCAGCAGCCGCCTACCGGGACCGACCTCCTACGAGCAGTACTTC.

This clonotype appeared a few times. The chain links TRBV9 to TRBJ2-3; D not resolved. V dropped 0 bases and J dropped 1 base, with 6 bases sitting between them. Germline CDR1 SGDLS, CDR2 YYNGEE. The CDR3 consists of 14 residues. CDR3 sequence: CASSVAPGTDTQYF. The CDR3 DNA reads TGTGCCAGCAGCGTAGCTCCGGGCACAGATACGCAGTATTTT.

The CDR3 here is CASSESLQHNEQFF. The CDR3 nucleotides are TGTGCCAGCAGTGAATCGTTACAGCACAATGAGCAGTTCTTC. The rearrangement links TRBV2 to TRBJ2-1; no clear D gene. V was trimmed by 2 bases and J by 5 bases, leaving 10 bases between them. The CDR3 is made up of 14 amino acids. Germline V gene data show CDR1 as SNHLY and CDR2 as FYNNEI.

This clonotype was seen only a few times. CDR3 in amino acids: CSARDLARNTDTQYF. The CDR3 DNA sequence: TGCAGTGCTAGAGATCTTGCGAGGAACACAGATACGCAGTATTTT. This chain uses TRBV20-1 with TRBJ2-3, with D unresolved. Trimming removed 0 bases from V and 2 bases from J, with 12 bases in between. The V gene's germline CDR1 is DFQATT and CDR2 SNEGSKA (reference sequence). There are 15 residues in the CDR3.

This clonotype turned up a few times. The rearrangement uses TRBV4-2 and TRBJ1-3, with D uncertain. This CDR3 is built from 16 residues. Germline V gene data show CDR1 as LGHNA and CDR2 as YNFKEQ. Trimming pared 0 bases from V and 0 bases from J, leaving 9 bases between. This chain's CDR3 is CASSQDVADSGNTIYF. For the CDR3, the DNA is TGTGCCAGCAGCCAAGACGTGGCCGACTCTGGAAACACCATATATTTT.

A word on this clonotype: Relative to the germline gene, one junction end is altered; a read error may explain this. This rearrangement joins TRBV20-1 to TRBJ2-1; 13 bases agree with TRBD2. CDR1 and CDR2 from the germline V gene are DFQATT and SNEGSKA (reference sequence). This CDR3 comprises 17 residues. The CDR3 DNA is TGCAGCGCTAGAGATCGGGTGGGACTAGCGGGATACAATGAGCAGTTCTTC. Its protein product is CSARDRVGLAGYNEQFF.

The sample holds many counts of this clonotype. The chain couples TRBV10-3 to TRBJ2-7; possibly TRBD1 for D (8 bases). Germline V gene lookup returns CDR1 ENHRY and CDR2 SYGVKD. V dropped 6 bases and J dropped 2 bases, with 23 bases sitting between them. The CDR3 covers 17 residues. DNA of the CDR3: TGTGCCATCAGGAAACCTCCAGGACAGGGAGGGACCTACGAGCAGTACTTC. Protein sequence: CAIRKPPGQGGTYEQYF.

V usage is TRBV7-3 and J usage is TRBJ1-3; D possibly corresponds to TRBD1 (6 bases). Germline V lookup: CDR1 SGHTA, CDR2 FQGTGA. V shed 1 base and J shed 3 bases, with 10 bases lying between them. The CDR3 totals 15 residues. DNA for the CDR3: TGTGCCAGCAGCTTAAGGGGGGCGGTTGGAAACACCATATATTTT. This sequence encodes CASSLRGAVGNTIYF.